Listed below are T cell receptor beta chains from one sample, sequenced in a study of T cells in Graves' hyperthyroidism and ophthalmopathy. TCRdb re-derived calls from the multiplex PCR reads in MiXCR, one entry per CDR3 protein. This table holds a few hundred thousand distinct CDR3 sequences, approximately 14% found once. The source material was blood. These receptors were collected from a woman between 40 and 55 years old with Graves' hyperthyroidism. The CDR3 runs from the conserved cysteine through the conserved F or W. D genes are given only for firm matches. Clone size appears in some rows only: once, few, many, or a class for an expanded clone.

abundance,v_gene,d_gene,j_gene,CDR3aa,CDR3nt
NA,TRBV4-1,NA,TRBJ2-1,CASSQTSQGSSYNEQFF,TGCGCCAGCAGCCAGACTTCCCAGGGGAGCTCCTACAATGAGCAGTTCTTC
NA,TRBV6-1,NA,TRBJ1-5,CASRVDAYSNQPQHF,TGTGCCAGCAGGGTGGACGCTTATAGCAATCAGCCCCAGCATTTT
many,TRBV7-6,TRBD2,TRBJ2-1,CASSVGGGPVNEQFF,TGTGCCAGCAGCGTAGGCGGGGGTCCCGTTAATGAGCAGTTCTTC
many,TRBV28,NA,TRBJ2-1,CASSLLSTFLTSNEQFF,TGTGCCAGCAGTTTATTAAGCACCTTTTTAACATCAAATGAGCAGTTCTTC
few,TRBV5-6,TRBD1,TRBJ2-7,CASSFGTGVPSSYEQYF,TGTGCCAGCAGCTTCGGGACAGGGGTCCCCAGTTCCTACGAGCAGTACTTC
NA,TRBV5-1,TRBD1,TRBJ1-3,CASSWDRLNSGNTIYF,TGCGCCAGCAGCTGGGACAGACTTAACTCTGGAAACACCATATATTTT
NA,TRBV10-3,TRBD1,TRBJ2-2,CAIGQGGIGELFF,TGTGCCATTGGACAGGGGGGTATCGGGGAGCTGTTTTTT
many,TRBV6-1,TRBD1,TRBJ1-4,CASSSPSLFPGQGAANEKLFF,TGTGCCAGCAGTTCCCCTTCCCTTTTCCCGGGACAGGGGGCGGCTAATGAAAAACTGTTTTTT
once,TRBV5-1,TRBD1,TRBJ2-5,CASSLDGTGRQTQYF,TGCGCCAGCAGCTTGGACGGGACAGGGCGGCAGACCCAGTACTTC
NA,TRBV6-5,TRBD1,TRBJ1-5,CASSYSGEGALPNQPQHF,TGTGCCAGCAGTTACTCCGGGGAGGGGGCACTCCCAAATCAGCCCCAGCATTTT
few,TRBV5-1,NA,TRBJ1-2,CASSLDETAALYGYTF,TGCGCCAGCAGCCTCGATGAGACAGCCGCTCTCTATGGCTACACCTTC
many,TRBV12-3/TRBV12-4,NA,TRBJ1-1,CASSFAGMNTEAFF,TGTGCCAGCAGTTTTGCGGGGATGAACACTGAAGCTTTCTTT
NA,TRBV2,NA,TRBJ1-1,CASHGLTNTEAFF,TGTGCCAGCCACGGATTAACAAACACTGAAGCTTTCTTT
few,TRBV29-1,TRBD1,TRBJ2-7,CSVVFLRQGAHEQYF,TGCAGCGTTGTGTTTCTTCGGCAGGGGGCACACGAGCAGTACTTC
NA,TRBV7-3,TRBD1,TRBJ2-3,CASSFGTALSTDTQYF,TGTGCCAGCAGCTTCGGGACAGCCTTGAGCACAGATACGCAGTATTTT
few,TRBV28,NA,TRBJ2-3,CASTTGDTQYF,TGTGCCAGCACCACCGGGGATACGCAGTATTTT
few,TRBV2,TRBD1,TRBJ1-1,CASTLDRAGTEAFF,TGTGCCAGCACCTTGGACAGGGCGGGCACTGAAGCTTTCTTT
many,TRBV5-1,NA,TRBJ2-7,CASSIQSRDEQYF,TGCGCCAGCAGCATCCAGTCCAGAGACGAGCAGTACTTC
many,TRBV30,NA,TRBJ2-2,CAWISSNTGELFF,TGTGCCTGGATAAGCTCGAACACCGGGGAGCTGTTTTTT
many,TRBV3-1,NA,TRBJ2-5,CASSLRGAETQYF,TGTGCCAGCAGCCTCCGGGGCGCGGAGACCCAGTACTTC
many,TRBV12-3/TRBV12-4,NA,TRBJ2-3,CASSQAGASTDTQYF,TGTGCCAGCAGCCAGGCCGGGGCAAGCACAGATACGCAGTATTTT
many,TRBV28,TRBD2,TRBJ2-5,CASSLRLAGTETQYF,TGTGCCAGCAGTTTGAGGCTAGCGGGGACAGAGACCCAGTACTTC
many,TRBV7-8,TRBD2,TRBJ2-3,CASSLVRLAVLDTQYF,TGTGCCAGCAGCTTAGTAAGACTAGCGGTTCTGGATACGCAGTATTTT
many,TRBV6-5,NA,TRBJ2-7,CASSYPGREQYF,TGTGCCAGCAGTTACCCCGGTCGCGAGCAGTACTTC
many,TRBV28,TRBD2,TRBJ2-1,CASSFRLAGFDEQFF,TGTGCCAGCAGTTTCCGGCTAGCGGGATTTGATGAGCAGTTCTTC
NA,TRBV19,NA,TRBJ2-2,CASSMNRLTNSGELFF,TGTGCCAGTAGTATGAATCGACTAACGAACTCCGGGGAGCTGTTTTTT
many,TRBV30,TRBD1,TRBJ2-5,CAWSKTGTGLETQYF,TGTGCCTGGAGTAAAACCGGGACAGGGCTTGAGACCCAGTACTTC
many,TRBV3-1,TRBD2,TRBJ2-3,CASSQALAEITDTQYF,TGTGCCAGCAGCCAGGCACTAGCGGAGATCACAGATACGCAGTATTTT
many,TRBV2,NA,TRBJ1-1,CASGAAGVTEAFF,TGTGCCAGCGGGGCGGCAGGGGTCACTGAAGCTTTCTTT
many,TRBV2,NA,TRBJ2-5,CASSAVSGSQTQYF,TGTGCCAGCAGTGCAGTGTCAGGGTCACAGACCCAGTACTTC
many,TRBV20-1,NA,TRBJ2-1,CSATGVNEQFF,TGCAGTGCCACCGGGGTCAATGAGCAGTTCTTC
NA,TRBV20-1,NA,TRBJ1-1,CSARYGNTEAFF,TGCAGTGCCAGATACGGGAACACTGAAGCTTTCTTT
many,TRBV29-1,NA,TRBJ2-7,CSVEGQIPYEQYF,TGCAGCGTTGAAGGACAGATCCCCTACGAGCAGTACTTC
many,TRBV20-1,TRBD1,TRBJ2-7,CSAQGQGGYEQYF,TGCAGTGCACAGGGACAGGGAGGTTACGAGCAGTACTTC